Listed below are T cell receptor beta chains from one sample, sequenced in a study of lymphopenia after photon versus proton radiotherapy. TCRdb's copy holds only in-frame clones and misses some; the assay was immunoSEQ multiplex PCR. The table has approximately 71,000 clones, approximately 90% seen once; the top ten hold about 3%. The sequencing used peripheral blood, collected from a patient treated with photon-based radiotherapy. These receptors were collected from a woman aged 65 to 85 with pancreatic cancer. Both conserved end residues are part of each CDR3. The D gene is left open where the match is weak. The size entry is marked missing in some rows and otherwise reads once, few, many or a size class.

D gene	J gene	V gene	clone size	CDR3 DNA	CDR3 protein
.	TRBJ2-7	TRBV7-8	few	TGTGCCAGCAGGAACCTGGCTTGGGGGGGCCGGAGCTCCTACGAGCAGTACTTC	CASRNLAWGGRSSYEQYF
.	TRBJ1-2	TRBV28	once	TGTGCCAGCAGGAAGGATTTGTATGGCTACACCTTC	CASRKDLYGYTF
TRBD2	TRBJ2-1	TRBV18	.	TGTGCCAGCTCACCCATCCTGAGCGGGAGCTCCTACAATGAGCAGTTCTTC	CASSPILSGSSYNEQFF
TRBD1	TRBJ1-2	TRBV5-4	.	TGTGCCAGCAGCCCCACAACTGCCAGGGGGCGAAACTATGGCTACACCTTC	CASSPTTARGRNYGYTF
.	TRBJ1-1	TRBV15	.	TGTGCCACCAGGGACGGACTGTCTGAAGCTTTCTTT	CATRDGLSEAFF
.	TRBJ2-7	TRBV2	once	TGTGCCAGCAGTGATTACCTTTACGAGCAGTACTTC	CASSDYLYEQYF
TRBD1	TRBJ2-1	TRBV28	.	TGTGCCAGCAGATCGATCGGGACAGGGCCCTACAATGAGCAGTTCTTC	CASRSIGTGPYNEQFF
.	TRBJ2-7	TRBV27	.	TGTGCCAGCCGGTTAGGGACAACGTCCTACGAGCAGTACTTC	CASRLGTTSYEQYF
TRBD1	TRBJ1-5	TRBV15	once	TGTGCCACCAGCAGAGATAGGGGACAGGTTATCAATCAGCCCCAGCATTTT	CATSRDRGQVINQPQHF
.	TRBJ2-1	TRBV30	.	TGTGCCTGGAGTGATGAGGGCAGGGCCTACAATGAGCAGTTCTTC	CAWSDEGRAYNEQFF
TRBD1	TRBJ2-1	TRBV29-1	.	TGCAGCGTTGGCGGACAGGGGATCTATGAGCAGTTCTTC	CSVGGQGIYEQFF
.	TRBJ2-6	TRBV6-1	.	TGTGCCAGCAGTGCTACGGCGGAAGGTTCTGGGGCCAACGTCCTGACTTTC	CASSATAEGSGANVLTF
.	TRBJ2-2	TRBV7-6	.	TGTGCCAGCAGCCAACTCACGGGGGTAACGGGCACCGGGGAGCTGTTTTTT	CASSQLTGVTGTGELFF
TRBD2	TRBJ2-3	TRBV9	.	TGTGCCAGCAGCACCCTAGCGGGAACTAGCACAGATACGCAGTATTTT	CASSTLAGTSTDTQYF
.	TRBJ1-3	TRBV9	.	TGTGCCAGCAGCGTAGGGGCAGGATCTAGCTCTGGAAACACCATATATTTT	CASSVGAGSSSGNTIYF
.	TRBJ2-3	TRBV19	.	TGTGCCAGTAGTCCTGGATCTCTGATCACAGATACGCAGTATTTT	CASSPGSLITDTQYF
.	TRBJ2-7	TRBV19	.	TGTGCCAGTAGTAAGAGTAGCGGCTACGAGCAGTACTTC	CASSKSSGYEQYF
TRBD2	TRBJ2-1	TRBV4-1	.	TGCGCCAGCAGCCAAGACTATGTTACGAGCGGGAGCGGGAATGAGCAGTTCTTC	CASSQDYVTSGSGNEQFF
TRBD2	TRBJ2-7	TRBV14	.	TGTGCCAGCAGTCTCAAGAGCGGACTAGGTAGCGAGCAGTACTTC	CASSLKSGLGSEQYF
TRBD2	TRBJ2-3	TRBV9	.	TGTGCCAGCAGCGTACAGCCTAGCGGACTAGATACGCAGTATTTT	CASSVQPSGLDTQYF
TRBD1	TRBJ1-1	TRBV7-9	.	TGTGCCAGCAGCTTAGGCACAGGGGCAGGCACTGAAGCTTTCTTT	CASSLGTGAGTEAFF
.	TRBJ2-7	TRBV27	.	TGTGCCAGCAGGGGGGTCTCCTACGAGCAGTACTTC	CASRGVSYEQYF
.	TRBJ1-1	TRBV6-5	.	TGTGCCGTCGGGAGTACGATGAACACTGAAGCTTTCTTT	CAVGSTMNTEAFF
TRBD2	TRBJ2-5	TRBV7-9	few	TGTGCCAGCAGCTCCCGGACTAGTGGGGAGACCCAGTACTTC	CASSSRTSGETQYF
TRBD1	TRBJ1-1	TRBV9	.	TGTGCCAGCAGCGCCATGGGACAGGGAACCACTGAAGCTTTCTTT	CASSAMGQGTTEAFF
.	TRBJ1-1	TRBV5-1	.	TGCGCCAGCAGCGAGGGGACGAACACTGAAGCTTTCTTT	CASSEGTNTEAFF
TRBD1	TRBJ2-2	TRBV27	.	TGTGCCAGCAGGAAACAGGGGGGCACCGGGGAGCTGTTTTTT	CASRKQGGTGELFF
.	TRBJ1-1	TRBV2	.	TGTGCCAGCAGTGAAATCGGGGGGGCTGGTGAAGCTTTCTTT	CASSEIGGAGEAFF
.	TRBJ1-5	TRBV27	.	TGTGCCAGCAGTTCATCTAGAACAGGGTTCGCTAATCAGCCCCAGCATTTT	CASSSSRTGFANQPQHF
TRBD2	TRBJ2-6	TRBV7-9	.	TGTGCCAGCAGCTTAGTAGCGGGACCCTCTGGGGCCAACGTCCTGACTTTC	CASSLVAGPSGANVLTF
TRBD2	TRBJ2-3	TRBV29-1	.	TGCAGCGTTCGCCTAGCGGGGGGCCCAGATACGCAGTATTTT	CSVRLAGGPDTQYF
.	TRBJ1-1	TRBV29-1	.	TGCAGCGTTGACTACAGGACTGAAGCTTTCTTT	CSVDYRTEAFF
.	TRBJ1-2	TRBV7-2	.	TGTGCCAGCAGCCAAAACCGTCAGGGGCGTGGGGGCTACACCTTC	CASSQNRQGRGGYTF
.	TRBJ2-6	TRBV1	.	TGCACCAGCTCTGGGGCCAACGTCCTGACTTTC	CTSSGANVLTF
TRBD1	TRBJ2-5	TRBV11-1	.	TGTGCCAGCAGCTTAGTTGGGACAGGCCAAGAGACCCAGTACTTC	CASSLVGTGQETQYF
.	TRBJ2-7	TRBV19	.	TGTGCCAGTAGTGTTTGGGGTCGGGTCGGCTACGAGCAGTACTTC	CASSVWGRVGYEQYF
.	TRBJ1-5	TRBV5-6	.	TGTGCCAGCAGCTTTCACGGGCAGCCCCAGCATTTT	CASSFHGQPQHF
.	TRBJ1-3	TRBV10-3	.	TGTGCCTCCTCCCCGAGCGGCACCATATATTTT	CASSPSGTIYF
.	TRBJ1-1	TRBV16	.	TGTGCCAGCAGCCAAACAGGGAGTGGAACTGAAGCTTTCTTT	CASSQTGSGTEAFF
.	TRBJ2-5	TRBV5-1	.	TGCGCCAGCAGCCCGGAACAAGAGACCCAGTACTTC	CASSPEQETQYF